This TCR beta chain appears in the sequencing data of a study of blood T cell repertoires in COVID-19. Study-wide context: The study drew acute and convalescent COVID-19 samples from the United States, Italy and Spain. Sources were T cells, B-cell-depleted T cells, or PBMCs; the material itself was cDNA or gDNA.

Enrolled during active infection, Seattle patients were then followed longitudinally. The germline V and J ends were trimmed by 4 bases and 4 bases, with 8 bases remaining between them. The V gene's germline CDR1 is MNHEY and CDR2 SMNVEV (reference sequence). The CDR3 loop spans 13 amino acids. This clone was picked up one time. At the DNA level, this CDR3 is encoded by other sequences in the same sample as well. The assay was immunoSEQ multiplex PCR, and TCRdb's table has in-frame clones only and misses some. Altogether about 240,000 clones are present, around 90% being singletons, with the ten largest covering 0.83%.

This sequence originates from a man between 25 and 39 years old with COVID-19, enrolled during active disease. The sample was peripheral blood. The chain carries TRBV27 and TRBJ1-5, with TRBD1 as a possible D gene (5 bases). The CDR3 reads CASSYGGNQPQHF. CDR3 DNA: TGTGCCAGCAGTTATGGGGGGAATCAGCCCCAGCATTTT.